This T cell receptor beta chain is from a study of cytotoxic CD8 clonotypes in ibrutinib-treated CLL. Looking at the study overall: The average sample held around 280,000 productive templates and around 87,000 productive rearrangements. Study observations and caveats: Clonality went up at ibrutinib response and then declined back toward baseline at progression. Sustained-remission patients were sampled at different times than progressing patients were. While tracking circulating CD8+ T-cell counts, baseline clonality exceeded that of age-matched healthy donors.

Clones were read by immunoSEQ multiplex PCR, and TCRdb kept only the in-frame ones, dropping some. The sample has under 200,000 clones; roughly four fifths are singletons. CDR1 GTSNPN and CDR2 SVGIG come from the germline V gene (reference sequence). There are 17 residues in the CDR3. V lost 8 bases to trimming and J lost 2 bases; unmatched junction nucleotides: 11. Worth noting for this clone: Its antigen remains unknown.

This receptor was identified in a human donor with chronic lymphocytic leukemia. The rearrangement links TRBV30 to TRBJ2-2; TRBD2 aligns across 13 bases. The sample consisted of PBMCs, taken after 24 months of ibrutinib treatment. The CDR3 nucleotides are TGTGCCCTGGTTGGACTAGCGGGAGTGGGAAACACCGGGGAGCTGTTTTTT. The encoded protein is CALVGLAGVGNTGELFF.